These T cell receptor beta chains were read from a single sample in a study of blood T cell repertoires in COVID-19. The protocol was immunoSEQ multiplex PCR, while the TCRdb copy is restricted to in-frame clones and leaves out a portion. This sample has roughly 200,000 clones, with approximately 90% found just once. The sequenced sample consisted of PBMCs or T cells enriched from blood (not recorded which). These receptors were collected from a man younger than 45 who had recovered from COVID-19. CDR3s leave out the opening cysteine and the closing phenylalanine or tryptophan.

J	V	CDR3
TRBJ2-1	TRBV11-3	ASSSGTDNEQF
TRBJ2-4	TRBV5-4	ASSLTSGGPTKNIQY
TRBJ2-1	TRBV10-3	AITSGNYNEQF
TRBJ1-5	TRBV18	ASSSGTGGNQPQH
TRBJ2-2	TRBV11-3	ASSFKSGINTGELF
TRBJ2-5	TRBV4-3	ASSPRLALEETQY
TRBJ2-6	TRBV5-1	ASSLASVGRSGANVLT
TRBJ1-5	TRBV6-5	ASSQHYSNQPQH
TRBJ2-2	TRBV7-7	ASSLIPLETSGANTGELF
TRBJ2-7	TRBV6-2/TRBV6-3	ASSYDRPQY
TRBJ2-3	TRBV11-2	ASSLGGTQY
TRBJ2-1	TRBV21-1	ASSKWTSRVSYNEQF
TRBJ2-3	TRBV11-2	ASSPDTDTQY
TRBJ1-5	TRBV3-1/TRBV3-2	ASSQMGQGLTQPQH
TRBJ2-1	TRBV7-9	ASSLGSGGANEQF
TRBJ1-1	TRBV30	AWRLQKNTEAF
TRBJ2-2	TRBV20-1	SAPYTGELF
TRBJ1-1	TRBV5-1	ASSTGTGGTEAF
TRBJ2-7	TRBV5-5	ASSSIPTGSYEQY
TRBJ1-1	TRBV9	ASSVGEGGLTEAF
TRBJ2-6	TRBV29-1	SVGVSGANVLT
TRBJ1-6	TRBV6-6	ASSRTGTVDSPLH
TRBJ1-5	TRBV6-2/TRBV6-3	ASSSFDRSNQPQH
TRBJ1-3	TRBV5-1	ASSGGSSGNTIY
TRBJ1-5	TRBV5-1	ASSLEGGNQPQH
TRBJ2-7	TRBV7-9	ASSLDSGQHEQY
TRBJ1-5	TRBV5-8	ASSTRYRGGNQPQH
TRBJ2-1	TRBV21-1	ASSTGGSGGHNEQF
TRBJ2-1	TRBV23-1	ASGHRGRYNEQF
TRBJ1-6	TRBV7-2	ASSLGQGGSPLH
TRBJ1-6	TRBV18	ASSPPQVGSPLH
TRBJ2-7	TRBV5-1	ASSLDTGQGLG
TRBJ2-3	TRBV6-4	ASSRAGSSSTDTQY
TRBJ1-2	TRBV11-2	ASSLGQIRHPNYGYT
TRBJ2-1	TRBV19	ASSMRAHNEQF
TRBJ2-1	TRBV20-1	SARSGWEQF
TRBJ1-4	TRBV19	ASSISGGEKLF
TRBJ2-7	TRBV27	ASRSTGSSSYEQY
TRBJ1-2	TRBV15	ATSRDLGGDRYGYT
TRBJ2-1	TRBV14	ASSQDNWLAEPPPYNEQF
TRBJ2-2	TRBV2	ASRPSGTNTGELF
TRBJ2-2	TRBV5-5	ASSLGAGSTGELF
TRBJ1-2	TRBV7-9	ASSRTDNYGYT
TRBJ2-7	TRBV10-1	ATSAGGYEQY
TRBJ1-6	TRBV30	AGKGGANSPLH
TRBJ2-7	TRBV6-5	ASSWTGSSYEQY
TRBJ1-6	TRBV7-2	ASSLIPTGTANSPLH
TRBJ1-6	TRBV7-9	ASSPGSSSYNSPLH
TRBJ2-7	TRBV10-2	ASRGAGVIYEQY
TRBJ1-2	TRBV5-1	ASSPGGAGGYT
TRBJ2-7	TRBV28	ASSLGRGEQY
TRBJ2-2	TRBV30	AWKTGYVGELF
TRBJ2-7	TRBV10-3	AIRTTSGGVYEQY
TRBJ1-5	TRBV3-1/TRBV3-2	ASSQVGRGQPQH